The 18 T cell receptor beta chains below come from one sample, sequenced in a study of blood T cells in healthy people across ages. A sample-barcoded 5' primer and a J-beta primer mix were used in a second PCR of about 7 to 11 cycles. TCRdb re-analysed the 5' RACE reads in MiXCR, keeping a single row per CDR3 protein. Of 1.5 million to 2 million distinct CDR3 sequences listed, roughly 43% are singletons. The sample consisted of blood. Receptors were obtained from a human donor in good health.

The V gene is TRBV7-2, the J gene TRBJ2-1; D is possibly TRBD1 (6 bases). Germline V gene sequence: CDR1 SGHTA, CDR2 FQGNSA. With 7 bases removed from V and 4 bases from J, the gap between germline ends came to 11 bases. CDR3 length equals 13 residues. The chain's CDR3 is CASTETGYNEQFF. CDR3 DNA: TGTGCCAGCACTGAAACAGGGTACAATGAGCAGTTCTTC.

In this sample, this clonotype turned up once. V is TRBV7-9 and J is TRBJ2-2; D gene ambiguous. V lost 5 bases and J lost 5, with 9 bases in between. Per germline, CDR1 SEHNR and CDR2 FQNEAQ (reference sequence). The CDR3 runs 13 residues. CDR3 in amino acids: CASSKRPTGELFF. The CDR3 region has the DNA TGTGCCAGCAGCAAAAGACCGACCGGGGAGCTGTTTTTT.

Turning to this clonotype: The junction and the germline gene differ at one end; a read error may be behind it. CDR3 sequence: CASSLAGAWNSGANVRTF. For the CDR3, the DNA is TGCGCCAGCAGCTTGGCCGGAGCGTGGAACTCTGGGGCCAACGTCCGGACTTTC. The chain is built from TRBV5-1 and TRBJ2-6; possibly TRBD1 for D (5 bases). The CDR3 spans 18 residues. CDR1 is SGHRS and CDR2 is YFSETQ in the germline V gene.

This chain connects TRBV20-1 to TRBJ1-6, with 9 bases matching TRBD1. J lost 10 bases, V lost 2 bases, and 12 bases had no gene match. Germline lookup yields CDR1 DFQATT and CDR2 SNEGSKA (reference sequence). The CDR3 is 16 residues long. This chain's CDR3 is CSARRKGQGLTSPLHF. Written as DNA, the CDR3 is TGCAGTGCTAGACGAAAGGGACAGGGTTTAACATCACCCCTCCACTTT.

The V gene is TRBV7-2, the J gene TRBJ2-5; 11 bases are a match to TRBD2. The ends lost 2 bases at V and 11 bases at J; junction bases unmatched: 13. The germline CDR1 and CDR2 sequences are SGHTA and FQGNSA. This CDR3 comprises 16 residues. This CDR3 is CASSLWLAGGNNEQYF. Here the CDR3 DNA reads TGTGCCAGCAGCTTATGGCTAGCGGGGGGTAACAATGAGCAGTACTTC.

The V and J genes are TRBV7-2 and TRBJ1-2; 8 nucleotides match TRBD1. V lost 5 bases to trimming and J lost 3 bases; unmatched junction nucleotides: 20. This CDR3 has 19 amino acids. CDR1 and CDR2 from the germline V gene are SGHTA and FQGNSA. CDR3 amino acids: CASSVRPRWAGGADYGYTF. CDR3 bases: TGTGCCAGCAGCGTAAGACCCCGTTGGGCAGGGGGCGCCGACTATGGCTACACCTTC.

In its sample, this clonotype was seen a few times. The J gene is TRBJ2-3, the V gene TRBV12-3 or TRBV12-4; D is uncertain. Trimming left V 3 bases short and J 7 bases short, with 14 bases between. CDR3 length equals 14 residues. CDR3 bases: TGTGCCAGCAGTTTTGTTGTGGGTGGGAATACGCAGTATTTT. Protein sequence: CASSFVVGGNTQYF.

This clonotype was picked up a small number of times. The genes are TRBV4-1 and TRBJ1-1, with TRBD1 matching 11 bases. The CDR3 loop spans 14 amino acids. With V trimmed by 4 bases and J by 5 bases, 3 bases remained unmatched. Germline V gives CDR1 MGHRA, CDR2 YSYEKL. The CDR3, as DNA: TGCGCCAGCAGCCGGACAGGGGGCCTTACTGAAGCTTTCTTT. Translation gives CASSRTGGLTEAFF.

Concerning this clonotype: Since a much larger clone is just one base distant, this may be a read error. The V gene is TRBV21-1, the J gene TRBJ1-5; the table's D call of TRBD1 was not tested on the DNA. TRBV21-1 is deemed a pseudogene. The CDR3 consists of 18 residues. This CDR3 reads CASIARQGSRLYNQPPHF. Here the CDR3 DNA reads TGTGCCAGTATCGCGAGACAGGGGTCCAGACTATACAATCAGCCCCCGCATTTT.

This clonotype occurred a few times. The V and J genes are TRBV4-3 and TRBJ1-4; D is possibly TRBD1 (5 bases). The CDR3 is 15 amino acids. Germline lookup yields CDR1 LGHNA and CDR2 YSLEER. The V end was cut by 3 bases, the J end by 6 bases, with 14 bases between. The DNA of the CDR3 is TGCGCCAGCAGCCATAGTTCCGGGGACGATGAAAAACTGTTTTTT. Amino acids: CASSHSSGDDEKLFF.

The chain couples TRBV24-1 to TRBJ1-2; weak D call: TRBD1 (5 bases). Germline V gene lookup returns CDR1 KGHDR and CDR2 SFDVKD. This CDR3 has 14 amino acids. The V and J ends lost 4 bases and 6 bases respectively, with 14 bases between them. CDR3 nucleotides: TGTGCCACCAGTGAGGGGACCGCCTATGATGGCTACACCTTC. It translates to CATSEGTAYDGYTF.

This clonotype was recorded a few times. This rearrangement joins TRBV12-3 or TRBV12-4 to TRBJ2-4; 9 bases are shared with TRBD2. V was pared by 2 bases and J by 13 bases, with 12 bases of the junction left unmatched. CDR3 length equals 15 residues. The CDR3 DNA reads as TGTGCCAGCAGTTTAAGCGGGGGGCTGCACAATGAGCAGTACTTC. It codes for CASSLSGGLHNEQYF.

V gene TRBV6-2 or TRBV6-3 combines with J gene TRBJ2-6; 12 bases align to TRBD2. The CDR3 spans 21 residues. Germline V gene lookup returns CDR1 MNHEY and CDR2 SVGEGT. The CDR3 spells CGTSSGRLAGAPHSGANVLTF. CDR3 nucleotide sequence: TGTGGGACGAGTTCGGGCAGACTAGCGGGGGCCCCGCACTCTGGGGCCAACGTCCTGACTTTC.

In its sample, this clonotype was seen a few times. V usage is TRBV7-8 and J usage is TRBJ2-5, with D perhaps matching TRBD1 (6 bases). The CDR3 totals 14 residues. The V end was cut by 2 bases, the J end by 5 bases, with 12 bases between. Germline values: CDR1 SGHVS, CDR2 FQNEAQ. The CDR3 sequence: CASSLRGKLETQYF. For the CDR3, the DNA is TGTGCCAGCAGCTTAAGGGGGAAGTTGGAGACCCAGTACTTC.

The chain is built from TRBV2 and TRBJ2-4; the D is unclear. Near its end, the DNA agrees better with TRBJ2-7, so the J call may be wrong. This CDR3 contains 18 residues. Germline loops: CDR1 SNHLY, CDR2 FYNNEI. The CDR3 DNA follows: TGTGCCAGCAGTTCTATAACGGGCTACTCCTACGTTGGGGTCGAGCAGTACTTC. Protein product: CASSSITGYSYVGVEQYF.

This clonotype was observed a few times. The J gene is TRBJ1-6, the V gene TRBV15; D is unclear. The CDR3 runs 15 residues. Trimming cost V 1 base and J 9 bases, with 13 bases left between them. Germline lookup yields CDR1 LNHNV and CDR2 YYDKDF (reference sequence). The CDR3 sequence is CATSRVGEGLSPLHF. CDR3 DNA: TGTGCCACCAGCAGAGTAGGTGAGGGTCTTTCACCCCTCCACTTT. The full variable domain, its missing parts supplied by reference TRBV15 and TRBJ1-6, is DAMVIQNPRYQVTQFGKPVTLSCSQTLNHNVMYWYQQKSSQAPKLLFHYYDKDFNNEADTPDNFQSRRPNTSFCFLDIRSPGLGDTAMYLCATSRVGEGLSPLHFGNGTRLTVT.

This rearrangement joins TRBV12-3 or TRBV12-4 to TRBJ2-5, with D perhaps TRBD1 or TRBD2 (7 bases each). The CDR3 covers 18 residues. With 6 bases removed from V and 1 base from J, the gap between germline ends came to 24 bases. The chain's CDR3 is CASSPPKSGGGLQETQYF. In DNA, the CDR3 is TGTGCCAGCAGCCCTCCGAAGTCAGGGGGGGGGCTCCAAGAGACCCAGTACTTC.

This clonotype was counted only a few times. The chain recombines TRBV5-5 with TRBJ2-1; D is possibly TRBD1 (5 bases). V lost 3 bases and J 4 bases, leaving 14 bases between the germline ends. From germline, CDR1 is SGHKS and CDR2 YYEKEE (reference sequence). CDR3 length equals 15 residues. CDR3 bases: TGTGCCAGCAGCTCACGACAGACAATTTACAATGAGCAGTTCTTC. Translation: CASSSRQTIYNEQFF.